This record concerns one T cell receptor (beta chain) sequence. Together with a sample-barcoded 5' primer, a J-beta primer mix was included in a second PCR lasting about 6 to 12 cycles. TCRdb re-called the 5' RACE reads through MiXCR, storing one row per CDR3 protein. The data show around 1,900,000 distinct CDR3 sequences, roughly two fifths seen once. These data are taken from a study of blood T cells in healthy people across ages. The TCR comes from a human donor in good health. Sequenced input: blood.

The CDR3 nucleotides read TGTGCCATCAGTGAGTCAGGACTAGCCGGCGGCACAGATACGCAGTATTTT. Translated: CAISESGLAGGTDTQYF. The rearrangement links TRBV10-3 to TRBJ2-3; 8 bases align to TRBD2. CDR1 ENHRY and CDR2 SYGVKD come from the germline V gene. The CDR3 has 17 residues. V gave up 0 bases and J gave up 1 base; unmatched junction bases: 6.